The 3 T cell receptor beta chains listed next were all sequenced from one sample in a study of human T cells and chemical hapten exposure. Each CDR3 protein is one row after TCRdb ran MiXCR on the RACE reads. The profile shows some 57,000 distinct CDR3 sequences, roughly 10% of them singletons. Time point indicated: pre-sensitization, week 0. The treatment was: therapeutic diphenylcyclopropenone sensitization with weekly scalp DPC. Unfractionated whole blood yielded total RNA. Sequencing used whole blood, obtained in connection with sensitization to the hapten diphenylcyclopropenone (DPC). The receptors shown here come from a woman in her 30s with alopecia areata. Some clones in this sample may be carry-over from other donors' samples.

Only a few counts were recorded for this clonotype. CDR3 protein: CASQGISLSGANVLTF. CDR3 in DNA: TGTGCCAGCCAGGGAATCTCTCTCTCTGGGGCCAACGTCCTGACTTTC. The gene calls are TRBV28 and TRBJ2-6, with D tentatively TRBD1 (5 bases). V lost 8 bases to trimming and J lost 0 bases, with 14 bases between them. This CDR3 comprises 16 residues. Germline CDR1 and CDR2: MDHEN and SYDVKM.

This clonotype was detected a few times. The rearrangement joins TRBV7-9 to TRBJ2-7, with 8 bases lining up with TRBD2. The CDR3 length is 15 residues. Germline-derived CDR1 and CDR2 are SEHNR and FQNEAQ (reference sequence). The V gene end was trimmed by 1 base and the J gene end by 4 bases; junction bases not matched to a gene: 6. In nucleotides, the CDR3 is TGTGCCAGCAGCTTAGATCGGACTAGCTGGTACGAGCAGTACTTC. This codes for CASSLDRTSWYEQYF. Filled out from reference TRBV7-9 and TRBJ2-7, the complete variable domain reads DTGVSQNPRHKITKRGQNVTFRCDPISEHNRLYWYRQTLGQGPEFLTYFQNEAQLEKSRLLSDRFSAERPKGSFSTLEIQRTEQGDSAMYLCASSLDRTSWYEQYFGPGTRLTVT.

Ten or more counts support this clonotype. V is TRBV6-5 and J is TRBJ2-7; D is perhaps TRBD1 (5 bases). The V gene lost 1 base and the J gene lost 6 bases, with 7 bases spanning the gap. Germline V gene data show CDR1 as MNHEY and CDR2 as SVGAGI. The CDR3 spans 12 residues. The CDR3 reads CASSYLRGEQYF. CDR3 DNA: TGTGCCAGCAGTTACTTAAGGGGCGAGCAGTACTTC.